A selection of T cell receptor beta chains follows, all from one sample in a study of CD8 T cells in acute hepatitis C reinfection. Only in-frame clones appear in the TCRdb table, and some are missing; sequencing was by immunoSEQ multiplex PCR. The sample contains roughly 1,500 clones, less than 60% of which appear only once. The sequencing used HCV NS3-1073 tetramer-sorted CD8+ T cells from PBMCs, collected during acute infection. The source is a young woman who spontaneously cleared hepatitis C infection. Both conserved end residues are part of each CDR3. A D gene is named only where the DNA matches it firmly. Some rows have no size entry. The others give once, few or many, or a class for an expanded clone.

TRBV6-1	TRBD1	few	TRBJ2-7	TGTGCCAGCAGTGAAGTGGGACAGGAGAGTCACCCGAACGAGCAGTACTTC	CASSEVGQESHPNEQYF
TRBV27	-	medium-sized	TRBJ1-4	TGTGCCAGCAGCTTACAGGGTGGATGGGAAAAACTGTTTTTT	CASSLQGGWEKLFF
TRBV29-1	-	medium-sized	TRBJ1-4	TGCAGTGTTACTCTAGGGGGAGCATCTGCAACTAATGAAAAACTGTTTTTT	CSVTLGGASATNEKLFF
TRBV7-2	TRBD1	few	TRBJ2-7	TGTGCCAGCAGCTTAGAGGGGGCTACAGGGGATCCTTCCTACGAGCAGTACTTC	CASSLEGATGDPSYEQYF
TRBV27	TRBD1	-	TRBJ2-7	TGTGCCAGCAGTTTACTCGGACAGGCGCCCTACGAGCAGTACTTC	CASSLLGQAPYEQYF
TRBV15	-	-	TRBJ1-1	TGTGCCACCAGCAGAGTCTCGCCGAACACTGAAGCTTTCTTT	CATSRVSPNTEAFF
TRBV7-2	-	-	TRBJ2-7	TGTGCCAGCAGCTCGAGCTCGGCCTCTTCCCACGAGCAGTACTTC	CASSSSSASSHEQYF
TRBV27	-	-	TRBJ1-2	TGTGCCAGCAGTTTAGCAGGGTACGTTGGCTACACCTTC	CASSLAGYVGYTF
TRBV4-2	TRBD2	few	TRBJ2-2	TGTGCCAGCAGCCAAGAATCCCCAACTAGCGGGAGTGCCGGGGAGCTGTTTTTT	CASSQESPTSGSAGELFF
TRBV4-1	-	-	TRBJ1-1	TGCGCCAGCAGCCAAGAAACGGCCACTGAAGCTTTCTTT	CASSQETATEAFF
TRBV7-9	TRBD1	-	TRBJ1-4	TGTGCCAGCAGCTTCTATGGGACAGTTGATTTGATCGAAAAACTGTTTTTT	CASSFYGTVDLIEKLFF
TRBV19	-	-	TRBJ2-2	TGTGCCACCCATTTGAGTGGCACCGGGGAGCTGTTTTTT	CATHLSGTGELFF
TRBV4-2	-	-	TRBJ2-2	TGTGCCAGCAGCCAGGGACCGGGAGCCCCGAACACCGGGGAGCTGTTTTTT	CASSQGPGAPNTGELFF
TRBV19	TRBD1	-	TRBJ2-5	TGTGCCAGTAGTATCCCAGGGGGCTGGGAGACCCAGTACTTC	CASSIPGGWETQYF
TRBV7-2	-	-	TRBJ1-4	TGTGCCAGCAGCTTAGCGGGGAACACTAATGAAAAACTGTTTTTT	CASSLAGNTNEKLFF
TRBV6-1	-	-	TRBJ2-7	TGTGCCAGCAGATTCGACAATCCCTACGAGCAGTACTTC	CASRFDNPYEQYF
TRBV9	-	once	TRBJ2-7	TGTGCCAGCGGGGAGGGGGCGAACGAGCAGTACTTC	CASGEGANEQYF
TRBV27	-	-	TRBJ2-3	TGTGCCAGCAGTTTATCCCCCGGAGAGGCCGGCACAGATACGCAGTATTTT	CASSLSPGEAGTDTQYF
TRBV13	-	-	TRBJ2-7	TGTGCCAGCAGCCCCGCCCTCGGGACCAGCATGGATTACGAGCAGTACTTC	CASSPALGTSMDYEQYF
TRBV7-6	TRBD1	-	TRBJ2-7	TGTGCCAGCAGCAGGGAGGGGGGACAGGGTATCTACGAGCAGTACTTC	CASSREGGQGIYEQYF
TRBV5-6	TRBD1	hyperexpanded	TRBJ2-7	TGTGCCAGCAGCACCGGGACAGGCCACGAGCAGTACTTC	CASSTGTGHEQYF
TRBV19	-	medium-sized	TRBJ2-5	TGTGCCAGTAGTATACCCGGGCCTTGGGAGACCCAGTACTTC	CASSIPGPWETQYF
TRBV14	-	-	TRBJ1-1	TGTGCCAGCAGCCAAACAGGGACCCACACTGAAGCTTTCTTT	CASSQTGTHTEAFF
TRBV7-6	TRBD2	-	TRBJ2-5	TGTGCCAGCAGCTTAGAGGTGGCGGCGGGAGGGGGAGAGACCCAGTACTTC	CASSLEVAAGGGETQYF
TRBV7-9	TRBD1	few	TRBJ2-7	TGTGCCAGCGGGGCGCCGGGACAGGGATCACGGGAGCAGTACTTC	CASGAPGQGSREQYF
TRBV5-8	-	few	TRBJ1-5	TGTGCCAGCAGCGACCCCGGTTGGGGCCAATACCAGCCCCAGCATTTT	CASSDPGWGQYQPQHF
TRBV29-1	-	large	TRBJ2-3	TGCAGCGTCCCGGAGGCCAGATACGAAGGTACGCAGTATTTT	CSVPEARYEGTQYF
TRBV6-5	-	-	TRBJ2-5	TGTGCCAGCAGTTCGGGACTCCCACAAGAGACCCAGTACTTC	CASSSGLPQETQYF
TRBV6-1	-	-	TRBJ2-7	TGTGCCAGCAGCCCCCTTCCCCGACAGAACTACGAGCAGTACTTC	CASSPLPRQNYEQYF
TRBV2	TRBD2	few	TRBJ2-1	TGTGCCAGCAGTAAGCGTACTAGCGGAGAGCCCGATGAGCAGTTCTTC	CASSKRTSGEPDEQFF
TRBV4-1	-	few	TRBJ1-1	TGCGCCAGCAGCCAAGAATATGGGGGCGGCACTGAAGCTTTCTTT	CASSQEYGGGTEAFF
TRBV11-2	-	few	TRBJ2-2	TGTGCCAGCAGCTTAGATGGCAACGCGAACACCGGGGAGCTGTTTTTT	CASSLDGNANTGELFF
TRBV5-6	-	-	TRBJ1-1	TGTGCCAGCAGCTCACCCGTCGGGCGGCGCATGAACACTGAAGCTTTCTTT	CASSSPVGRRMNTEAFF
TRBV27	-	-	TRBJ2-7	TGTGCCAGCAGTTACATACAGGGCTACGAGCAGTACTTC	CASSYIQGYEQYF
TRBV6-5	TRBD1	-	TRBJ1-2	TGTGCCAGCATCCCCGGACAGGGGCTCGCTTATGGCTACACCTTC	CASIPGQGLAYGYTF
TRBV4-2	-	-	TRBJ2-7	TGTGCCAGCAGCCAAGAACCAGGGGCCGAGCAGTACTTC	CASSQEPGAEQYF
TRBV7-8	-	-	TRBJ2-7	TGTGCCAGCAGCGGGGGAGTCGGACCTCACGAGCAGTACTTC	CASSGGVGPHEQYF
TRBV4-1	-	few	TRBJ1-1	TGCGCCAGCAGCCAAATTGGACGCGAAGAAGCTTTCTTT	CASSQIGREEAFF
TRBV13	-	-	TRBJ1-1	TGTGCCAGCAGCTCCCAGGGGACGGGCACTGAAGCTTTCTTT	CASSSQGTGTEAFF
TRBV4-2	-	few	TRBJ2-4	TGTGCCAGCAGCCAAGAGATTGGTCGGGGGTGGGGCATTCAGTACTTC	CASSQEIGRGWGIQYF
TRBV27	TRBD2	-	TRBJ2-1	TGTGCCAGCAGCCTAGCGGGAGAAGGTGAGCAGTTCTTC	CASSLAGEGEQFF
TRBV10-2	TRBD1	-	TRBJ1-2	TGCGCCAGCAGTGAGCCCTTTGGGACAGGGTCAGCTAAGGGGGGCTACACCTTC	CASSEPFGTGSAKGGYTF
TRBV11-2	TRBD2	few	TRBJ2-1	TGTGCCAGCAGCTTCGAGATACTAGCGGGAGGAGGCAATGAGCAGTTCTTC	CASSFEILAGGGNEQFF
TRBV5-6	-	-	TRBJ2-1	TGTGCCAGCAGCCCGTCAAGAATAGGGGGGGCGGAGGGGCAGTTCTTC	CASSPSRIGGAEGQFF
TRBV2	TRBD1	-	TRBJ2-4	TGTGCCAGCAGTGAAGCGCCGGGACAGGGTGCCAAAAACATTCAGTACTTC	CASSEAPGQGAKNIQYF
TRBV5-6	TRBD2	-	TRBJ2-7	TGTGCCAGCAGCCTCGCGGGACTAGCGGGACCGAACGACTACGAGCAGTACTTC	CASSLAGLAGPNDYEQYF
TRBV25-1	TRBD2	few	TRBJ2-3	TGTGCCAGCAGTGAACCCGGGGGGGGGACTCCCACAACAGATACGCAGTATTTT	CASSEPGGGTPTTDTQYF
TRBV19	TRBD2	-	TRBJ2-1	TGTGCCAGTAGTAGGGGTCTAGCGGGAGAGACCAATGAGCAGTTCTTC	CASSRGLAGETNEQFF
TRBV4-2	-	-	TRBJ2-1	TGTGCCAGCAGCCAAGAACTCGGCCCTTTGGAGCAGTTCTTC	CASSQELGPLEQFF
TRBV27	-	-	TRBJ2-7	TGTGCCAGCAGTGCCTTTGTACAGGGATACGAGCAGTACTTC	CASSAFVQGYEQYF